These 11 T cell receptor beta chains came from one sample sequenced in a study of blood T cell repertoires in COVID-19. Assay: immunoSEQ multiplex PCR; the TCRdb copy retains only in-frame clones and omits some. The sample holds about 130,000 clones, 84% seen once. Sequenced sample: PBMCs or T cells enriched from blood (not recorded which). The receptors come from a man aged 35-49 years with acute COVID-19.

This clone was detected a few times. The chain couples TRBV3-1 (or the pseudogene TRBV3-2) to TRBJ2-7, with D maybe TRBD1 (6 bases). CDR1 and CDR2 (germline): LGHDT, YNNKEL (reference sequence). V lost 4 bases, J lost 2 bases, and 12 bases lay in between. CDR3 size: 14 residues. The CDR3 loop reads CASSLGKGAYEQYF. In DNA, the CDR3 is TGTGCCAGCAGCCTCGGCAAGGGGGCCTACGAGCAGTACTTC.

The CDR3 sequence: CASSSGGPNSGANVLTF. For the CDR3, the DNA is TGTGCCAGCAGTTCAGGGGGCCCTAACTCTGGGGCCAACGTCCTGACTTTC. The chain has TRBV28 and TRBJ2-6; TRBD1 aligns across 8 bases. Germline CDR1 is MDHEN and CDR2 is SYDVKM. J was trimmed by 0 bases and V by 4 bases; bases with no gene match: 5. The CDR3 totals 17 residues.

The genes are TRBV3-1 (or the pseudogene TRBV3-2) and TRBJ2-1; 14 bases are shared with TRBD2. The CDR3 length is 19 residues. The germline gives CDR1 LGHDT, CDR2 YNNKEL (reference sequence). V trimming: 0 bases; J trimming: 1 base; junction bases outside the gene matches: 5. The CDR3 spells CASSQDQGLAGGSYNEQFF. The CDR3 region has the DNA TGTGCCAGCAGCCAAGATCAAGGACTAGCGGGAGGTTCCTACAATGAGCAGTTCTTC.

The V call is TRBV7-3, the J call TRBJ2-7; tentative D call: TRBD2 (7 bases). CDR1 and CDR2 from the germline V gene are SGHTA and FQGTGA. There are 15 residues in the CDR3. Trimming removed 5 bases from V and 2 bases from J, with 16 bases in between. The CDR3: CASSRGAGDTYEQYF. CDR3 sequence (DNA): TGTGCCAGCAGCCGCGGGGCGGGGGACACCTACGAGCAGTACTTC.

The CDR3 here is CASRERGAYEQYF. The CDR3 nucleotides are TGTGCCAGCAGGGAACGGGGGGCCTACGAGCAGTACTTC. This chain links TRBV6-6 with TRBJ2-7; 7 bases fit TRBD2. J lost 2 bases, V lost 6 bases, and 4 bases had no gene match. The CDR3 is made up of 13 amino acids. CDR1 MNHNY and CDR2 SVGAGI come from the germline V gene (reference sequence).

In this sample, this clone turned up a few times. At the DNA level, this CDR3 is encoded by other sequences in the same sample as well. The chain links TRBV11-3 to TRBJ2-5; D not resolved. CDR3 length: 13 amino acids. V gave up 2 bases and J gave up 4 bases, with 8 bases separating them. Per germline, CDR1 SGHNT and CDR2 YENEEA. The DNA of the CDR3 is TGTGCCAGCAGCTTACGGGTGGGAGAGACCCAGTACTTC. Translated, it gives CASSLRVGETQYF.

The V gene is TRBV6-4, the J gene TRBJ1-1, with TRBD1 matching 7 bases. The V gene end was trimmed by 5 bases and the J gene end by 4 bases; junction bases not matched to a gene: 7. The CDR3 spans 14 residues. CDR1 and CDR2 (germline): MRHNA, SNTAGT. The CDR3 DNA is TGTGCCAGCAGTCCTTCGACAGGGCCCACTGAAGCTTTCTTT. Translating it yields CASSPSTGPTEAFF.

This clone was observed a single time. The CDR3 region has the DNA TGTGCCAGCAGTTTGGGCAGGGGGCTGTGGGGCACTGAAGCTTTCTTT. Protein sequence: CASSLGRGLWGTEAFF. This chain connects TRBV27 to TRBJ1-1, with TRBD1 identical over 8 bases. V was pared by 3 bases and J by 4 bases, with 10 bases of the junction left unmatched. CDR1 and CDR2 from the germline V gene are MNHEY and SMNVEV (reference sequence). This CDR3 has 16 amino acids.

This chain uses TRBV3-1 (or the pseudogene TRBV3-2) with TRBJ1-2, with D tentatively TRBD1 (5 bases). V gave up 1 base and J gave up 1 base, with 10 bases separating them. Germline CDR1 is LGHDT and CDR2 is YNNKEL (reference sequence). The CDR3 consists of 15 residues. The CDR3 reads CASSQGGGFNYGYTF. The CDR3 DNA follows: TGTGCCAGCAGCCAAGGGGGGGGGTTTAACTATGGCTACACCTTC.

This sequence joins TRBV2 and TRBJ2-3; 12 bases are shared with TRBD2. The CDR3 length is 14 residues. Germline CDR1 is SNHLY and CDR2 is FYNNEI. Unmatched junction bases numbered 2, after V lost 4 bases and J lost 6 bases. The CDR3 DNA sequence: TGTGCCAGCAGTGGAGGGACTAGCGGGGATACGCAGTATTTT. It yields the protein CASSGGTSGDTQYF.

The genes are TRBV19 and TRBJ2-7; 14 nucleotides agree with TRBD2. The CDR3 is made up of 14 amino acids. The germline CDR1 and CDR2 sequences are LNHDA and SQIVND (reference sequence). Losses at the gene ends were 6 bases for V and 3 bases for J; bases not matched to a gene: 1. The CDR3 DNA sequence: TGTGCCAGTAGGGGGACTAGCGGGGGCTACGAGCAGTACTTC. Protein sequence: CASRGTSGGYEQYF.